The T cell receptor beta chain described here comes from a study of blood T cell repertoires in COVID-19. On the study more broadly: Spain, Italy and the United States supplied samples that represented acute and convalescent COVID-19.

Followed over time, Seattle patients had been enrolled while infection was active. The assay was immunoSEQ multiplex PCR, and TCRdb's table has in-frame clones only and misses some. The table records more than 300,000 clones, almost 90% of them present only once. Source material: peripheral blood. The TCR sequence derives from a woman in her seventies with COVID-19, enrolled during active disease.

In nucleotides, the CDR3 is TGTGCCAGCAGTTCTAAACCCTACGAGCAGTACTTC. This codes for CASSSKPYEQYF. The rearrangement joins TRBV27 to TRBJ2-7; D gene ambiguous. V was clipped by 4 bases and J by 2 bases, with 6 bases between them. Germline V lookup: CDR1 MNHEY, CDR2 SMNVEV (reference sequence). CDR3 length: 12 amino acids.